This is a list of T cell receptor beta chains from one sample in a study of blood T cell repertoires in COVID-19. The data were produced by immunoSEQ multiplex PCR, yet TCRdb's version contains in-frame clones alone and is incomplete. In the table there are more than 65,000 clones, around 85% of which are singletons. Source material: peripheral blood. The source is a man older than 75 with acute or convalescent COVID-19. Both conserved end residues are part of each CDR3. Fields, in order: D gene, J gene, CDR3 length, V gene, clone size, CDR3 protein, CDR3 DNA. A D gene is named only where the DNA matches it firmly. Clone size is not always given. Where it is, it says once, few, many or a class for expanded clones.

- TRBJ2-3 14 TRBV19 - CASSIKAYTDTQYF TGTGCCAGTAGTATTAAAGCCTACACAGATACGCAGTATTTT
TRBD2 TRBJ2-3 15 TRBV5-1 - CASTTSGGNTDTQYF TGCGCCAGCACCACTAGCGGGGGGAACACAGATACGCAGTATTTT
TRBD2 TRBJ2-5 14 TRBV27 - CASSAGGSGETQYF TGTGCCAGCAGTGCCGGGGGGAGCGGAGAGACCCAGTACTTC
- TRBJ2-1 15 TRBV10-3 - CAISVGRGVYNEQFF TGTGCCATCAGTGTCGGCAGGGGGGTCTACAATGAGCAGTTCTTC
- TRBJ1-5 17 TRBV28 - CASSSPASREGNQPQHF TGTGCCAGCAGTTCCCCCGCTAGCAGGGAGGGTAATCAGCCCCAGCATTTT
- TRBJ2-7 14 TRBV5-5 - CASSLAQVSYEQYF TGTGCCAGCAGCTTGGCTCAGGTCTCCTACGAGCAGTACTTC
- TRBJ1-1 12 TRBV11-3 - CASSSMNTEAFF TGTGCCAGCAGCTCCATGAACACTGAAGCTTTCTTT
- TRBJ2-2 13 TRBV5-1 few CASSLEGTGELFF TGCGCCAGCAGCTTGGAGGGGACCGGGGAGCTGTTTTTT
TRBD1 TRBJ1-1 15 TRBV28 - CASTSPATGGGEAFF TGTGCCAGCACGTCCCCCGCGACAGGGGGCGGGGAAGCTTTCTTT
- TRBJ1-1 14 TRBV19 - CASSIIGENTEAFF TGTGCCAGTAGTATAATAGGGGAAAACACTGAAGCTTTCTTT
TRBD2 TRBJ2-7 17 TRBV11-2 - CASSYGFSGGMSYEQYF TGTGCCAGCAGCTATGGTTTTAGCGGGGGAATGTCCTACGAGCAGTACTTC
TRBD1 TRBJ2-7 19 TRBV6-1 - CASSARPGTGEINSYEQYF TGTGCCAGCAGTGCGCGTCCCGGGACAGGGGAAATAAACTCCTACGAGCAGTACTTC
TRBD2 TRBJ2-5 14 TRBV19 - CASSPGGGLETQYF TGTGCCAGTAGCCCGGGGGGGGGTCTGGAGACCCAGTACTTC
TRBD1 TRBJ2-5 15 TRBV6-2/TRBV6-3 - CASSLDRAVGETQYF TGTGCCAGCAGCCTAGACAGGGCTGTGGGAGAGACCCAGTACTTC
TRBD2 TRBJ2-1 15 TRBV7-9 - CASSSPGLAYNEQFF TGTGCCAGCAGCTCACCGGGACTAGCCTACAATGAGCAGTTCTTC
- TRBJ1-2 10 TRBV19 once CASNRDGYTF TGTGCCAGTAACAGGGATGGCTACACCTTC
- TRBJ2-7 14 TRBV18 - CASSRLGGPYEQYF TGTGCCAGCTCACGGCTGGGAGGTCCCTACGAGCAGTACTTC
TRBD1 TRBJ1-5 16 TRBV19 - CASSITGRTGDQPQHF TGTGCCAGTAGTATAACGGGGAGGACAGGGGATCAGCCCCAGCATTTT
TRBD1 TRBJ1-1 15 TRBV7-8 - CASSLFGTGGTEAFF TGTGCCAGCAGCTTATTTGGGACAGGGGGGACTGAAGCTTTCTTT
TRBD1 TRBJ1-4 15 TRBV5-1 once CASSLTGATNEKLFF TGCGCCAGCAGCTTGACAGGGGCGACTAATGAAAAACTGTTTTTT
TRBD1 TRBJ2-5 15 TRBV19 - CASSTTGGSRETQYF TGTGCCAGTAGTACAACAGGGGGAAGTCGAGAGACCCAGTACTTC
TRBD1 TRBJ2-7 14 TRBV28 - CASSSGTGRYEQYF TGTGCCAGCAGTTCCGGGACAGGGCGCTACGAGCAGTACTTC
TRBD1 TRBJ1-2 15 TRBV6-4 - CARLTGQALNYGYTF TGTGCCCGATTAACGGGACAGGCCCTTAACTATGGCTACACCTTC
TRBD1 TRBJ2-1 17 TRBV27 - CASSLKQGGSSYNEQFF TGTGCCAGCAGTTTAAAACAGGGGGGTAGCTCCTACAATGAGCAGTTCTTC
TRBD1 TRBJ1-5 15 TRBV7-2 - CASSYTGTGKQPQHF TGTGCCAGCAGCTACACCGGGACAGGGAAACAGCCCCAGCATTTT
- TRBJ2-2 16 TRBV11-3 - CASSQQGPANTGELFF TGTGCCAGCAGCCAACAGGGTCCTGCGAACACCGGGGAGCTGTTTTTT
TRBD2 TRBJ2-1 15 TRBV19 - CASSPRLAGGHEQFF TGTGCCAGTAGTCCCAGACTAGCGGGAGGGCACGAGCAGTTCTTC
TRBD2 TRBJ2-3 19 TRBV5-1 - CASSPGLAGAPGVADTQYF TGCGCCAGCAGCCCGGGACTAGCGGGAGCACCGGGAGTAGCAGATACGCAGTATTTT
TRBD1 TRBJ1-2 22 TRBV23-1 few CASSRTGQGASLDNLLGYGYTF TGCGCCAGCAGTCGGACAGGACAGGGAGCCTCTCTAGATAATCTTTTGGGCTATGGCTACACCTTC
- TRBJ1-1 11 TRBV24-1 - CATSGGTEAFF TGTGCCACCTCGGGGGGGACTGAAGCTTTCTTT
- TRBJ2-3 15 TRBV6-5 - CASKSADPRPDTQYF TGTGCCAGCAAATCAGCGGACCCGCGGCCAGATACGCAGTATTTT
TRBD1 TRBJ2-3 16 TRBV5-6 - CASSSTGTGNTDTQYF TGTGCCAGCAGCTCCACCGGGACAGGTAACACAGATACGCAGTATTTT
TRBD1 TRBJ2-7 15 TRBV19 - CASRIPGQGAEEQYF TGTGCCAGTAGAATACCGGGACAGGGGGCGGAGGAGCAGTACTTC
- TRBJ2-7 15 TRBV12-1 once CASTIPTGGPYEQYF TGTGCCAGCACCATTCCGACAGGGGGCCCCTACGAGCAGTACTTC
- TRBJ1-1 13 TRBV5-1 - CASSLLETEEAFF TGCGCCAGCAGCCTTTTAGAGACAGAGGAAGCTTTCTTT
TRBD1 TRBJ2-3 17 TRBV4-1 - CASSQNRGPGGTDTQYF TGCGCCAGCAGCCAAAACAGGGGTCCCGGTGGCACAGATACGCAGTATTTT
- TRBJ1-5 15 TRBV5-4 - CASSLDQAPSQPQHF TGTGCCAGCAGCTTGGACCAAGCGCCCAGTCAGCCCCAGCATTTT
TRBD1 TRBJ1-2 14 TRBV4-2 - CASSQENRGYGYTF TGTGCCAGCAGCCAAGAGAACAGGGGATATGGCTACACCTTC
TRBD1 TRBJ1-2 14 TRBV7-2 - CASSLYQGDYGYTF TGTGCCAGCAGCCTGTATCAGGGGGACTATGGCTACACCTTC
- TRBJ1-5 12 TRBV29-1 - CSASYSNQPQHF TGCAGCGCTAGTTATAGCAATCAGCCCCAGCATTTT
TRBD1 TRBJ2-2 15 TRBV28 - CASRGKGANTGELFF TGTGCCAGCAGGGGAAAGGGGGCAAACACCGGGGAGCTGTTTTTT
TRBD2 TRBJ2-1 16 TRBV5-1 - CASSPSGTSGHNEQFF TGCGCCAGCAGCCCCTCCGGGACTAGCGGCCACAATGAGCAGTTCTTC